The rows below give T cell receptor beta chains drawn from one sample of a study of blood T cell repertoires in COVID-19. Data came from immunoSEQ multiplex PCR; TCRdb stores just in-frame clones and leaves some out. Among approximately 280,000 clones, roughly 90% were seen once, and the ten largest hold around 6.8%. The sequenced material came from peripheral blood. The receptors stem from a woman aged 25 to 39 with COVID-19, enrolled during active disease. CDR3s include the opening cysteine and the closing phenylalanine or tryptophan. Fields, in order: J gene, V gene, clone size, D gene, CDR3 DNA, CDR3 protein. The D gene is left open where the match is weak. Clone size is stated in some rows and not others, as once, few, many or a class when expanded.

TRBJ2-7	TRBV4-1	-	TRBD2	TGCGCCAGCAGCCAAGCGGGACTAGCGGGCTACGAGCAGTACTTC	CASSQAGLAGYEQYF
TRBJ1-4	TRBV9	-	-	TGTGCCAGCAGCGTAGGAGCGGTGAACCCGAAGCTGGGAAAACTGTTTTTT	CASSVGAVNPKLGKLFF
TRBJ2-5	TRBV3-1/TRBV3-2	-	TRBD2	TGTGCCAGCAGCTACGGGGGGAGCGGGCTAGGAGAGACCCAGTACTTC	CASSYGGSGLGETQYF
TRBJ2-7	TRBV5-6	-	-	TGTGCCAGCAGCTTGGGGGGGCTGCCCTACGAGCAGTACTTC	CASSLGGLPYEQYF
TRBJ2-7	TRBV30	-	TRBD2	TGTGCCTGGAGTTCAGCGGGAGAATACTACGAGCAGTACTTC	CAWSSAGEYYEQYF
TRBJ2-1	TRBV28	-	-	TGTGCCAGCAGTGCGGGACTGAGCTCCTACAATGAGCAGTTCTTC	CASSAGLSSYNEQFF
TRBJ2-5	TRBV19	-	TRBD2	TGTGCCAGTAGTATCTCGGCTAGCGGGATTAGGACCCAGTACTTC	CASSISASGIRTQYF
TRBJ1-1	TRBV19	-	TRBD1	TGTGCCAGTGCGGACAGGTGGACTGAAGCTTTCTTT	CASADRWTEAFF
TRBJ1-1	TRBV28	-	-	TGTGCCAGCAGGTACGGGGGGAATGTGGGCACTGAAGCTTTCTTT	CASRYGGNVGTEAFF
TRBJ1-2	TRBV5-1	once	TRBD1	TGCGCCAGCAGCTCGGCGACCGGGACAGGGGAAGGCTACACCTTC	CASSSATGTGEGYTF
TRBJ2-5	TRBV30	-	-	TGTGCCTGGAGCCCAAAGGAGAATGGGCAAGAGACCCAGTACTTC	CAWSPKENGQETQYF
TRBJ2-6	TRBV28	-	-	TGTGCCAGCAGTTTTCTGTCGCGGTGGCAACTCTCTGGGGCCAACGTCCTGACTTTC	CASSFLSRWQLSGANVLTF
TRBJ2-5	TRBV9	-	TRBD2	TGTGCCAGCAGCGATGGGACTAGCGGGAGGGCCGTAGAGACCCAGTACTTC	CASSDGTSGRAVETQYF
TRBJ2-3	TRBV23-1	-	TRBD1	TGCGCCAGCAGTCAAAATTACCCGGGACAGCCAAGGATCCTTCCGCTCACAGATACGCAGTATTTT	CASSQNYPGQPRILPLTDTQYF
TRBJ2-7	TRBV28	-	TRBD2	TGTGCCAGCAGTGTTAGCGGGAGGTTTCACGAGCAGTACTTC	CASSVSGRFHEQYF
TRBJ1-2	TRBV28	-	-	TGTGCCAGCAGGTCCCATTTACAGGGATACAATAACTATGGCTACACCTTC	CASRSHLQGYNNYGYTF
TRBJ2-1	TRBV5-1	-	-	TGCGCCAGCAGCACCCGACAGGCCAATGAGCAGTTCTTC	CASSTRQANEQFF
TRBJ2-7	TRBV6-2/TRBV6-3	-	TRBD2	TGTGCCAGCAGCTCGGGAGGGCCGGTTCTAGGGGAGCAGTACTTC	CASSSGGPVLGEQYF
TRBJ2-7	TRBV18	-	-	TGTGCCAGCTCAAGCCCCTACGAGCAGTACTTC	CASSSPYEQYF
TRBJ2-2	TRBV19	-	TRBD2	TGTGCCAGTAGACTGGCTAGCGGGAGTGGGGGGGAGCTGTTTTTT	CASRLASGSGGELFF
TRBJ1-1	TRBV5-1	-	TRBD1	TGCGCCAGCAGCAGGGGTATGACAGGGTTGAACACTGAAGCTTTCTTT	CASSRGMTGLNTEAFF
TRBJ2-1	TRBV11-3	-	-	TGTGCCAGCAGCTTTAGGCAGCGCAATGAGCAGTTCTTC	CASSFRQRNEQFF
TRBJ2-3	TRBV5-4	-	-	TGTGCCAGCAGCTTGCCGCAAGGGGGAGGGGGCACAGATACGCAGTATTTT	CASSLPQGGGGTDTQYF
TRBJ2-5	TRBV30	-	TRBD2	TGTGCCTGGAGGGCCGGGGGGGGGCAAGAGACCCAGTACTTC	CAWRAGGGQETQYF
TRBJ1-4	TRBV30	few	-	TGTGCCTGGAGTAGAGACAGTGCAACTAATGAAAAACTGTTTTTT	CAWSRDSATNEKLFF
TRBJ2-5	TRBV7-9	-	-	TGTGCCAGCAGTCCCGGGACTCACAAACAAGAGACCCAGTACTTC	CASSPGTHKQETQYF
TRBJ2-7	TRBV7-8	-	-	TGTGCCAGCAGCTTTTCGACCCACTACTCCTACGAGCAGTACTTC	CASSFSTHYSYEQYF
TRBJ2-6	TRBV28	-	-	TGTGCCAGCAGTTTAAGAGGGGGTACTGGGGCCAACGTCCTGACTTTC	CASSLRGGTGANVLTF
TRBJ1-2	TRBV9	-	-	TGTGCCAGCAGCGACACAGGAAACTATGGCTACACCTTC	CASSDTGNYGYTF
TRBJ1-5	TRBV18	few	-	TGTGCCAGCTCAGACAGTTTAGATCAGCCCCAGCATTTT	CASSDSLDQPQHF
TRBJ1-2	TRBV5-3	-	-	TGTGCCAGAAGCTTGTATAATTCAGGGATGGACTATGGCTACACCTTC	CARSLYNSGMDYGYTF
TRBJ2-1	TRBV7-8	-	-	TGTGCCAGCAGCTTAGGAGGAGGACTGAGCTCCTACAATGAGCAGTTCTTC	CASSLGGGLSSYNEQFF
TRBJ2-3	TRBV6-1	few	TRBD1	TGTGCCAGCAGTGAAGGACAGGGGGCAGATACGCAGTATTTT	CASSEGQGADTQYF
TRBJ1-1	TRBV10-3	-	TRBD1	TGTGCCATCAGTACGGGACAGGGGAGCACTGAAGCTTTCTTT	CAISTGQGSTEAFF
TRBJ1-2	TRBV6-5	-	TRBD1	TGTGCCAGCCGACAGGGAGGCTATGGCTACACCTTC	CASRQGGYGYTF
TRBJ1-1	TRBV11-3	-	TRBD1	TGTGCCAGCAGCTTGGGGACAGCCGGGAACACTGAAGCTTTCTTT	CASSLGTAGNTEAFF
TRBJ2-2	TRBV18	once	TRBD2	TGTGCCAGCTCACCAGCTCCGGGACTAGTCGCCGGGGAGCTGTTTTTT	CASSPAPGLVAGELFF
TRBJ2-1	TRBV11-1	-	-	TGTGCCAGCAGCCCCTGGACACTTGGCTCCTACAATGAGCAGTTCTTC	CASSPWTLGSYNEQFF
TRBJ1-5	TRBV19	-	-	TGTGCCAGTAGTATAGCGTCAAGGGGCCGTCAGCCCCAGCATTTT	CASSIASRGRQPQHF
TRBJ2-3	TRBV20-1	-	TRBD2	TGCAGTGCTAGTTCGCGGGAGGGTAGCACAGATACGCAGTATTTT	CSASSREGSTDTQYF
TRBJ2-7	TRBV27	few	TRBD1	TGTGCCAGCAGCGTCGGACAGGGGGCGTACGAGCAGTACTTC	CASSVGQGAYEQYF
TRBJ2-7	TRBV28	once	TRBD1	TGTGCCACCTCCCGGGACAGCATCTTCGAGCAGTACTTC	CATSRDSIFEQYF
TRBJ1-1	TRBV11-2	-	-	TGTGCCACCCTAGGGTGGGAGGGAACTGAAGCTTTCTTT	CATLGWEGTEAFF
TRBJ1-5	TRBV28	-	-	TGTGCCAGCAGTTTCAGACCCCGGGGTTATCAGCCCCAGCATTTT	CASSFRPRGYQPQHF
TRBJ2-5	TRBV6-1	-	-	TGTGCCAGCAGTGAAGCCCCGGGACAACAAGAGACCCAGTACTTC	CASSEAPGQQETQYF
TRBJ1-2	TRBV11-2	-	-	TGTGCCAGCAGCTTGAACACAGGGCCTAACTATGGCTACACCTTC	CASSLNTGPNYGYTF
TRBJ2-7	TRBV5-5	once	TRBD2	TGTGCCAGCAGCTTGGCAGCGGGAGGAGCCTACGAGCAGTACTTC	CASSLAAGGAYEQYF
TRBJ2-7	TRBV30	-	-	TGTGCCTGGAGTGGGAACAGGGCTTACTCCTACGAGCAGTACTTC	CAWSGNRAYSYEQYF
TRBJ2-7	TRBV6-5	-	TRBD1	TGTGCCAGCAGTTACGGGACAGGGGATGGCTACGAGCAGTACTTC	CASSYGTGDGYEQYF
TRBJ1-6	TRBV12-3/TRBV12-4	-	-	TGTGCCAGCAGTCCAGGGTTGTCACCCCTCCACTTT	CASSPGLSPLHF
TRBJ2-3	TRBV5-1	-	-	TGCGCCAGCAGCTTCCGCGTTGCTAGCACAGATACGCAGTATTTT	CASSFRVASTDTQYF
TRBJ2-5	TRBV11-2	-	-	TGTGCCAGCAGCTTAATCCCAAAAGAGACCCAGTACTTC	CASSLIPKETQYF
TRBJ2-7	TRBV19	-	TRBD2	TGTGCCAGTAGCTACATAGCGGGAGGGCCTGTAGGAGAGCAGTACTTC	CASSYIAGGPVGEQYF
TRBJ2-7	TRBV28	-	TRBD1	TGTGCCAGCAGTTTCGGGACAGGGAACTACGAGCAGTACTTC	CASSFGTGNYEQYF
TRBJ2-7	TRBV29-1	-	-	TGCAGCGTTTCTCAGGGAAATGGCCCCTACGAGCAGTACTTC	CSVSQGNGPYEQYF